Each of the 26 T cell receptor beta chains below was sequenced from the same sample in a study of T cell changes during pregnancy in multiple sclerosis. Using immunoSEQ multiplex PCR, the repertoire was profiled, and TCRdb retains in-frame clones only, with some absent. The sample consists of about 41,000 clones, approximately 90% of them appearing once. The specimen comprised CD8+ T cells from peripheral blood mononuclear cells, sampled in the third trimester of pregnancy. These receptors were collected from a female donor with multiple sclerosis, enrolled in a pregnancy study.

The genes are TRBV7-9 and TRBJ1-4; 12 positions agree with TRBD1. Trimming removed 1 base from V and 6 bases from J; junction bases left unmatched: 6. The CDR3 runs to 17 residues. Germline loops: CDR1 SEHNR, CDR2 FQNEAQ (reference sequence). The CDR3 spells CASSLGVGQGADEKLFF. CDR3 DNA sequence: TGTGCCAGCAGCTTAGGGGTGGGACAGGGGGCGGATGAAAAACTGTTTTTT.

J is TRBJ2-7 and V is TRBV27; 14 nucleotides align to TRBD2. With 8 bases clipped from V and 9 bases from J, the junction kept 6 bases outside the gene matches. Germline loops: CDR1 MNHEY, CDR2 SMNVEV (reference sequence). This CDR3 region has 13 residues. As DNA, the CDR3 is TGTGCCAGCCGGGGACTAGCGGGAGTTGGGCAGTACTTC. It specifies CASRGLAGVGQYF.

The V gene is TRBV19, the J gene TRBJ2-1, with TRBD2 matching over 9 bases. The trim removed 5 bases at V and 0 bases at J, leaving 2 bases unmatched. Germline-derived CDR1 and CDR2 are LNHDA and SQIVND (reference sequence). The CDR3 has 15 residues. CDR3: CASSLSGSSYNEQFF. The CDR3 coding sequence is TGTGCCAGTAGTCTTAGCGGGAGCTCCTACAATGAGCAGTTCTTC.

The rearrangement joins TRBV30 to TRBJ1-5; D unclear. The ends were cut back, 4 bases at V and 0 bases at J, with 7 bases in the middle. CDR3 length: 13 residues. Germline lookup yields CDR1 GTSNPN and CDR2 SVGIG (reference sequence). The CDR3 sequence: CAWTQFSNQPQHF. For the CDR3, the DNA is TGTGCCTGGACGCAGTTTAGCAATCAGCCCCAGCATTTT.

The chain combines TRBV28 with TRBJ1-1; 8 bases fit TRBD1. In germline, CDR1 is MDHEN, CDR2 SYDVKM. CDR3 length: 14 residues. The V gene end was trimmed by 6 bases and the J gene end by 0 bases; junction bases not matched to a gene: 3. CDR3 loop: CASRSTGVNTEAFF. The CDR3 DNA sequence: TGTGCCAGCAGGTCGACAGGGGTGAACACTGAAGCTTTCTTT.

V and J are TRBV25-1 and TRBJ2-7; no clear D gene. The germline V gene encodes CDR1 MGHDK and CDR2 SYGVNS. The germline V and J ends were trimmed by 9 bases and 6 bases, with 9 bases remaining between them. The CDR3 has 10 amino acids. CDR3 nucleotide sequence: TGTGCCAGTGAGGCCAGCGAGCAGTACTTC. It encodes CASEASEQYF.

The chain couples TRBV4-3 to TRBJ2-5, with D tentatively TRBD1 (5 bases). Trimming stripped 0 bases from V and 4 bases from J, with 15 bases between. The germline V gene has CDR1 LGHNA and CDR2 YSLEER. The CDR3 loop spans 16 amino acids. For the CDR3, the DNA is TGCGCCAGCAGCCAAGATAGGCAGGGTCCCGCAGAGACCCAGTACTTC. As protein: CASSQDRQGPAETQYF.

V usage is TRBV6-5 and J usage is TRBJ1-6; D is possibly TRBD1 (6 bases). V was clipped by 0 bases and J by 7 bases, with 13 bases between them. Germline V gene sequence: CDR1 MNHEY, CDR2 SVGAGI. CDR3 length equals 16 residues. The CDR3 is CASSYSPGGQNSPLHF. Here the CDR3 DNA reads TGTGCCAGCAGTTACTCGCCGGGGGGCCAGAATTCACCCCTCCACTTT.

The CDR3 nucleotides are TGTGCCAGCAGCCCGCGGCGGGGTGGCACAGATACGCAGTATTTT. It specifies CASSPRRGGTDTQYF. The chain recombines TRBV7-8 with TRBJ2-3; tentatively, D is TRBD2 (6 bases). The CDR3 totals 15 residues. V shed 5 bases and J shed 1 base, with 13 bases lying between them. Germline values: CDR1 SGHVS, CDR2 FQNEAQ.

The chain carries TRBV27 and TRBJ2-7; D unresolved. The CDR3 is made up of 13 amino acids. CDR1 MNHEY and CDR2 SMNVEV come from the germline V gene (reference sequence). V was trimmed by 3 bases and J by 1 base, leaving 7 bases between them. The CDR3 here is CASSLSVSYEQYF. The CDR3 DNA reads as TGTGCCAGCAGTTTGAGTGTTTCCTACGAGCAGTACTTC.

CDR3 nucleotide sequence: TGTGCCAGCAGCTTAATGGGACTAGCGGGGGCGACTAGCACAGATACGCAGTATTTT. It yields the protein CASSLMGLAGATSTDTQYF. V is TRBV7-3 and J is TRBJ2-3; 14 nucleotides line up with TRBD2. Germline V gene data show CDR1 as SGHTA and CDR2 as FQGTGA. V lost 1 base and J lost 0; bases outside the gene matches: 6. The CDR3 loop spans 19 amino acids.

This clone was detected only once. The V call is TRBV13, the J call TRBJ2-5; D is unclear. Germline V gives CDR1 PRHDT, CDR2 FYEKMQ (reference sequence). The CDR3 sequence is 13 residues long. The ends were cut back, 1 base at V and 3 bases at J, with 6 bases in the middle. The CDR3 nucleotides read TGTGCCAGCAGCTTAGTAACAGAAGAGACCCAGTACTTC. Its translation: CASSLVTEETQYF.

The J gene is TRBJ1-5, the V gene TRBV19, with 7 positions matching TRBD1. The CDR3 has 15 amino acids. J lost 6 bases, V lost 7 bases, and 12 bases had no gene match. Germline lookup yields CDR1 LNHDA and CDR2 SQIVND (reference sequence). CDR3: CASTIDRDGGQPQHF. CDR3 nucleotides: TGTGCCAGTACCATTGACAGGGATGGAGGTCAGCCCCAGCATTTT.

This sequence joins TRBV5-1 and TRBJ2-7, with a weak D call TRBD2 (7 bases). Germline CDR1 reads SGHRS; CDR2 reads YFSETQ. The CDR3 has 13 amino acids. V was cut by 0 bases and J by 5 bases, with 9 bases left in between. The DNA for the CDR3 is TGCGCCAGCAGCTTGGCGGGGGGCCACGAGCAGTACTTC. It yields the protein CASSLAGGHEQYF.

This rearrangement joins TRBV7-6 to TRBJ1-5; D perhaps matches TRBD1 (6 bases). Germline CDR1 and CDR2: SGHVS and FNYEAQ. V gave up 5 bases and J gave up 4 bases, with 15 bases separating them. The CDR3 extends over 15 amino acids. CDR3 nucleotide sequence: TGTGCCAGCAGCCAAGGCGGACAGCCAAATCAGCCCCAGCATTTT. As protein: CASSQGGQPNQPQHF.

The chain is built from TRBV19 and TRBJ1-4; TRBD1 is a possible D gene (5 bases). V gave up 3 bases and J gave up 0 bases, with 8 bases separating them. The CDR3 covers 15 residues. Germline values: CDR1 LNHDA, CDR2 SQIVND (reference sequence). The CDR3 DNA is TGTGCCAGTAGTATTAGGACATCAACTAATGAAAAACTGTTTTTT. Residues: CASSIRTSTNEKLFF.

V gene TRBV28 combines with J gene TRBJ1-1, with D unresolved. The CDR3 runs to 14 residues. Trimming cost V 2 bases and J 5 bases, with 12 bases left between them. Germline CDR1 reads MDHEN; CDR2 reads SYDVKM. The CDR3 sequence is CASSLVKGGTEAFF. The CDR3 DNA follows: TGTGCCAGCAGTTTAGTTAAGGGAGGGACTGAAGCTTTCTTT.

This sequence joins TRBV4-3 and TRBJ2-2; TRBD1 aligns across 7 bases. V lost 4 bases, J lost 5 bases, and 4 bases stayed unmatched. From germline, CDR1 is LGHNA and CDR2 YSLEER. This CDR3 contains 14 residues. The chain's CDR3 is CASSLRQGTGELFF. The CDR3 nucleotides are TGCGCCAGCAGCCTCCGACAGGGAACCGGGGAGCTGTTTTTT.

The rearrangement joins TRBV19 to TRBJ1-1, with D perhaps TRBD1 (5 bases). V shed 7 bases and J shed 0 bases, with 18 bases lying between them. This CDR3 region has 16 residues. The germline CDR1 and CDR2 sequences are LNHDA and SQIVND (reference sequence). In nucleotides, the CDR3 is TGTGCCAGTAACACCCGTGGGGGGGGAATGAACACTGAAGCTTTCTTT. Protein sequence: CASNTRGGGMNTEAFF.

This clone was picked up one time. The chain joins TRBV5-6 to TRBJ2-5, with 9 bases lining up with TRBD1. Germline V gene lookup returns CDR1 SGHDT and CDR2 YYEEEE. V was pared by 0 bases and J by 3 bases, with 3 bases of the junction left unmatched. CDR3 size: 15 residues. CDR3 coding DNA: TGTGCCAGCAGCTTGGGGGACAGGGAAAAAGAGACCCAGTACTTC. Translated: CASSLGDREKETQYF.

The chain links TRBV5-4 to TRBJ2-1, with 9 positions matching TRBD2. The ends lost 3 bases at V and 5 bases at J; junction bases unmatched: 3. Germline V gene data show CDR1 as SGHNT and CDR2 as YYREEE (reference sequence). The CDR3 has 14 amino acids. CDR3 in DNA: TGTGCCAGCAGCTCCAGGACTAGCGACAATGAGCAGTTCTTC. Translation: CASSSRTSDNEQFF.

This clone was detected only once. As DNA, the CDR3 is TGCGCCAGCAGCTTGGCCACGACAGACCCCTACGAGCAGTACTTC. It codes for CASSLATTDPYEQYF. V usage is TRBV5-1 and J usage is TRBJ2-7, with a possible D match to TRBD1 (5 bases). This CDR3 spans 15 amino acids. The germline V gene has CDR1 SGHRS and CDR2 YFSETQ. V lost 0 bases and J lost 2, with 12 bases in between.

This chain joins TRBV28 and TRBJ1-6; no clear D gene. V was trimmed by 6 bases and J by 10 bases, leaving 13 bases between them. Germline V CDR1 and CDR2: MDHEN, SYDVKM. This CDR3 is built from 13 residues. The CDR3 region is CASSSHLESPLHF. Written as DNA, the CDR3 is TGTGCCAGCAGCTCGCATCTCGAGTCACCCCTCCACTTT.

V gene TRBV5-1 combines with J gene TRBJ2-7; D gene uncertain. Germline V gene lookup returns CDR1 SGHRS and CDR2 YFSETQ. CDR3 size: 16 residues. V shed 0 bases and J shed 3 bases, with 16 bases lying between them. The CDR3 spells CASSLAGSLGFYEQYF. CDR3 in DNA: TGCGCCAGCAGCTTGGCCGGTAGCCTAGGATTCTACGAGCAGTACTTC.

The chain joins TRBV14 to TRBJ2-5, with 8 bases fitting TRBD1. The trim removed 2 bases at V and 3 bases at J, leaving 5 bases unmatched. The CDR3 length is 15 residues. Germline V gene sequence: CDR1 SGHDN, CDR2 FVKESK. The CDR3 DNA follows: TGTGCCAGCAGCCAACGGACAGGGCCGAAAGAGACCCAGTACTTC. Translation gives CASSQRTGPKETQYF.

This clone came up once. V usage is TRBV6-6 and J usage is TRBJ2-7, with 11 nucleotides matching TRBD2. V dropped 6 bases and J dropped 7; count of bases not matched to a gene: 11. The CDR3 is made up of 15 amino acids. Germline V gene lookup returns CDR1 MNHNY and CDR2 SVGAGI (reference sequence). CDR3 residues: CASSRLAGKTSEQYF. CDR3 bases: TGTGCCAGCAGCAGACTAGCGGGAAAAACCTCGGAGCAGTACTTC.